A single sample is the source of the 24 T cell receptor beta chains below, sequenced in a study of beta chain features in type 1 diabetes. The whole isolated RNA underwent reverse transcription, so sequencing captured expressed TCRB transcripts. Assay: immunoSEQ multiplex PCR; the TCRdb copy retains only in-frame clones and omits some. Found here are about 40,000 clones, more than 40% of them singletons; the top ten hold 0.72%. Sequenced input: central memory CD4+ T cells from blood. These receptors all come from a woman aged 18 to 35 in good health.

This clone has a handful of counts. The chain links TRBV10-3 to TRBJ2-1, with a possible D match to TRBD1 (7 bases). This CDR3 comprises 13 residues. V was trimmed by 10 bases and J by 3 bases, leaving 13 bases between them. Germline loops: CDR1 ENHRY, CDR2 SYGVKD. The CDR3 nucleotides read TGTGCCAGTACAGGGGAGGTCTACAATGAGCAGTTCTTC. Translating gives CASTGEVYNEQFF.

The CDR3 DNA sequence: TGTGCCAGCAGCTCATTATTGGGCAGGGGACGGAATGGCTACACCTTC. It is translated as CASSSLLGRGRNGYTF. The chain uses TRBV7-9 and TRBJ1-2; possible D gene TRBD1, 6 bases. Germline CDR1 is SEHNR and CDR2 is FQNEAQ (reference sequence). The CDR3 extends over 16 amino acids. V was shortened by 4 bases and J by 6 bases, with 21 bases between the two germline ends.

This clone was observed a handful of times. J is TRBJ2-2 and V is TRBV11-2, with unresolved D. The CDR3 has 13 residues. Germline CDR1 is SGHAT and CDR2 is FQNNGV. V lost 5 bases to trimming and J lost 5 bases, with 9 bases between them. This chain's CDR3 is CASSLTRTGELFF. CDR3 in DNA: TGTGCCAGCAGCCTGACGCGGACCGGGGAGCTGTTTTTT.

The chain uses TRBV19 and TRBJ1-1, with 10 nucleotides matching TRBD1. Unmatched junction bases numbered 19, after V lost 4 bases and J lost 5 bases. The germline gives CDR1 LNHDA, CDR2 SQIVND (reference sequence). The CDR3 covers 19 residues. This CDR3 reads CASSTSGQGIMKGRTEAFF. The CDR3 bases are TGTGCCAGTAGTACCTCGGGACAGGGGATCATGAAAGGGAGGACTGAAGCTTTCTTT.

The chain combines TRBV23-1 with TRBJ1-1; 7 nucleotides match TRBD1. TRBV23-1 is an ORF, with its function uncertain. V was clipped by 2 bases and J by 3 bases; unmatched bases: 27. This CDR3 comprises 22 residues. The chain's CDR3 is CASSQTGLGDSSNPQMDTEAFF. DNA of the CDR3: TGCGCCAGCAGTCAAACGGGACTTGGGGACAGCTCGAACCCCCAGATGGACACTGAAGCTTTCTTT.

The V and J genes are TRBV7-9 and TRBJ1-1; 7 bases line up with TRBD1. J lost 5 bases, V lost 1 base, and 13 bases had no gene match. Germline lookup yields CDR1 SEHNR and CDR2 FQNEAQ (reference sequence). This CDR3 is built from 17 residues. CDR3 bases: TGTGCCAGCAGCTTAGGAGCAGGGGGGCAGGGTTGGACTGAAGCTTTCTTT. This sequence encodes CASSLGAGGQGWTEAFF.

V and J are TRBV7-8 and TRBJ2-5; 8 bases agree with TRBD1. The DNA matches TRBJ2-7 better at its end, which makes the J call doubtful. The CDR3 contains 14 residues. CDR1 and CDR2 from the germline V gene are SGHVS and FQNEAQ. CDR3 protein: CASSTSRGQYEQYF. CDR3 nucleotide sequence: TGTGCCAGCAGCACTTCCAGGGGGCAATACGAGCAGTACTTC.

V and J are TRBV7-9 and TRBJ2-1, with 8 positions matching TRBD2. Trimming at V came to 1 base and at J to 8 bases, leaving 10 bases not matched to a gene. Germline V gives CDR1 SEHNR, CDR2 FQNEAQ (reference sequence). The CDR3 length is 16 residues. The CDR3, as DNA: TGTGCCAGCAGCTTAGGTAGGGGACTAGATTCCGATGAGCAGTTCTTC. This sequence encodes CASSLGRGLDSDEQFF.

This clone came up a few times. This chain joins TRBV27 and TRBJ2-6, with 10 bases identical to TRBD1. Trimming took 6 bases from V and 4 from J; bases not matched to a gene: 15. This CDR3 comprises 19 residues. The germline gives CDR1 MNHEY, CDR2 SMNVEV (reference sequence). CDR3 sequence reads: CASSPEVPGQGTGANVLTF. In nucleotides, the CDR3 is TGTGCCAGCAGCCCCGAAGTCCCGGGACAGGGGACGGGGGCCAACGTCCTGACTTTC.

This rearrangement joins TRBV5-1 to TRBJ2-6, with D hard to call. Trimming took off 0 bases at V and 0 bases at J, with 4 bases between the two ends. The CDR3 has 15 amino acids. The germline V gene encodes CDR1 SGHRS and CDR2 YFSETQ. In nucleotides, the CDR3 is TGCGCCAGCAGCTTGGGTAGCTCTGGGGCCAACGTCCTGACTTTC. It specifies CASSLGSSGANVLTF.

V gene TRBV5-5 combines with J gene TRBJ2-1, with D possibly being TRBD1 (7 bases). CDR1 is SGHKS, CDR2 YYEKEE, per germline (reference sequence). The CDR3 totals 16 residues. The V and J ends lost 2 bases and 4 bases respectively, with 16 bases between them. The CDR3 is CASSFRAGGSYNEQFF. The CDR3 DNA follows: TGTGCCAGCAGCTTTAGGGCAGGGGGGTCGTACAATGAGCAGTTCTTC. The full variable domain, completed using reference TRBV5-5 and TRBJ2-1, is DAGVTQSPTHLIKTRGQQVTLRCSPISGHKSVSWYQQVLGQGPQFIFQYYEKEERGRGNFPDRFSARQFPNYSSELNVNALLLGDSALYLCASSFRAGGSYNEQFFGPGTRLTVL.

The chain carries TRBV6-1 and TRBJ1-4; D is possibly TRBD1 (6 bases). Trimming left V 5 bases short and J 4 bases short, with 11 bases between. Per germline, CDR1 MNHNS and CDR2 SASEGT. CDR3 length: 14 amino acids. The DNA for the CDR3 is TGTGCCAGCAGTTCCGGACAGATTAATGAAAAACTGTTTTTT. Its translation is CASSSGQINEKLFF.

This sequence joins TRBV30 and TRBJ1-6, with TRBD1 as a possible D gene (5 bases). This CDR3 spans 12 amino acids. Between the trimmed V and J ends, which lost 1 base and 14 bases, there was a span of 12 bases. Germline CDR1 reads GTSNPN; CDR2 reads SVGIG (reference sequence). Here the CDR3 reads CAWSGGDGALHF. The CDR3 DNA is TGTGCCTGGAGTGGGGGGGATGGGGCCCTCCACTTT.

The chain couples TRBV6-6 to TRBJ2-7, with 8 nucleotides matching TRBD1. Germline V gives CDR1 MNHNY, CDR2 SVGAGI (reference sequence). Trimming at V came to 6 bases and at J to 0 bases, leaving 4 bases not matched to a gene. The CDR3 has 14 residues. CDR3 loop: CASSGDRSSYEQYF. The CDR3 DNA sequence: TGTGCCAGCAGCGGGGACAGGAGCTCCTACGAGCAGTACTTC.

The chain carries TRBV20-1 and TRBJ1-4; D is undetermined. The V gene lost 6 bases and the J gene lost 8 bases, with 10 bases spanning the gap. Germline lookup yields CDR1 DFQATT and CDR2 SNEGSKA (reference sequence). The CDR3 covers 11 residues. CDR3 bases: TGCAGTGCCCTGAACATAGAAAAACTGTTTTTT. It translates to CSALNIEKLFF.

J is TRBJ2-7 and V is TRBV10-2, with TRBD2 matching over 7 bases. Germline CDR1 WSHSY, CDR2 SAAADI. The CDR3 covers 15 residues. V shed 4 bases, J shed 7 bases, and the junction held 13 bases outside the gene matches. CDR3 DNA sequence: TGCGCCAGCAGTGTCGGCGGGAGTCCCGTCAGGGAGCAGTACTTC. This codes for CASSVGGSPVREQYF.

This clone was counted a few times. This sequence joins TRBV5-4 and TRBJ2-5, with TRBD2 as a possible D gene (7 bases). The CDR3 spans 14 residues. V lost 0 bases to trimming and J lost 3 bases, with 9 bases between them. The V gene's germline CDR1 is SGHNT and CDR2 YYREEE (reference sequence). The CDR3 DNA follows: TGTGCCAGCAGCTTGGAAGGGGGGGAAGAGACCCAGTACTTC. Amino acid sequence: CASSLEGGEETQYF.

V is TRBV30 and J is TRBJ1-1; D perhaps matches TRBD1 (6 bases). Germline V gene sequence: CDR1 GTSNPN, CDR2 SVGIG (reference sequence). CDR3 length: 15 residues. Trimming shortened V by 3 bases and J by 6 bases, and 20 bases separated the two germline ends. The chain's CDR3 is CAWSRWGTSVPEAFF. DNA for the CDR3: TGTGCCTGGAGCCGGTGGGGGACATCAGTTCCTGAAGCTTTCTTT.

The chain is built from TRBV6-5 and TRBJ2-7, with 9 bases matching TRBD1. Germline values: CDR1 MNHEY, CDR2 SVGAGI. The CDR3 is made up of 13 amino acids. Unmatched junction bases numbered 3, after V lost 5 bases and J lost 4 bases. This CDR3 is CASSAGTGYEQYF. For the CDR3, the DNA is TGTGCCAGCAGTGCCGGGACAGGGTACGAGCAGTACTTC.

The rearrangement joins TRBV7-2 to TRBJ2-5; maybe TRBD1 (5 bases). Germline loops: CDR1 SGHTA, CDR2 FQGNSA. The CDR3 totals 15 residues. V was shortened by 4 bases and J by 0 bases, with 12 bases between the two germline ends. CDR3 nucleotide sequence: TGTGCCAGCAGCTGGAAGGTGGGGCACCAAGAGACCCAGTACTTC. As protein: CASSWKVGHQETQYF. Full variable domain (missing parts from reference TRBV7-2 and TRBJ2-5): GAGVSQSPSNKVTEKGKDVELRCDPISGHTALYWYRQSLGQGLEFLIYFQGNSAPDKSGLPSDRFSAERTGGSVSTLTIQRTQQEDSAVYLCASSWKVGHQETQYFGPGTRLLVL.

The chain recombines TRBV10-3 with TRBJ2-3, with 8 bases lining up with TRBD1. J lost 3 bases, V lost 6 bases, and 23 bases had no gene match. Germline CDR1 ENHRY, CDR2 SYGVKD. The CDR3 is 20 amino acids. The CDR3 DNA is TGTGCCATCAGCGAGGAACTCGGACAGGGTCAAATTTGGGAAACAGATACGCAGTATTTT. It yields the protein CAISEELGQGQIWETDTQYF.

The chain employs TRBV18 and TRBJ2-7; 11 bases line up with TRBD1. Germline V gene data show CDR1 as KGHSH and CDR2 as LQKENI. Losses at the gene ends were 2 bases for V and 2 bases for J; bases not matched to a gene: 5. This CDR3 spans 16 amino acids. In DNA, the CDR3 is TGTGCCAGCTCACCAACAGGGACAGGGGGGACCTACGAGCAGTACTTC. Translation: CASSPTGTGGTYEQYF.

This clone has more than one count but fewer than ten. This sample includes further DNA sequences coding for the same CDR3. V usage is TRBV7-2 and J usage is TRBJ1-4, with D tentatively TRBD1 (6 bases). The CDR3 length is 12 residues. CDR1 is SGHTA, CDR2 FQGNSA, per germline. V was trimmed by 5 bases and J by 8 bases, leaving 9 bases between them. CDR3 region: CASSPQGEKLFF. The CDR3 DNA sequence: TGTGCCAGCAGCCCCCAGGGGGAAAAACTGTTTTTT.

This clone was detected a few times. Other DNA sequences of this sample code for an identical CDR3. The chain links TRBV4-2 to TRBJ2-3; 12 nucleotides align to TRBD2. The germline V gene encodes CDR1 LGHNA and CDR2 YNFKEQ. The ends lost 1 base at V and 2 bases at J; junction bases unmatched: 1. The CDR3 loop spans 16 amino acids. CDR3 coding DNA: TGTGCCAGCAGCCAAGGACTAGCGGGGGCCACAGATACGCAGTATTTT. Translation gives CASSQGLAGATDTQYF.